Shown below are 3 T cell receptor beta chains from a single sample sequenced in a study of shared clonotypes between healthy human individuals. Profiled with immunoSEQ multiplex PCR; TCRdb holds only in-frame clones, not every one. The sample consists of over 850,000 clones, around 82% of them appearing once. Sequencing input: memory CD4+ T cells from PBMCs. Stated subset: CD45RA-negative fraction. The receptors originated from a man aged 18-30 years in good health. Some clones in this sample may be carry-over from other donors' samples.

This chain joins TRBV6-1 and TRBJ1-2, with D unclear. Germline V gives CDR1 MNHNS, CDR2 SASEGT. Trimming removed 2 bases from V and 6 bases from J, with 4 bases in between. This CDR3 is 11 amino acids long. Here the CDR3 reads CASSELDGYTF. The CDR3 DNA follows: TGTGCCAGCAGTGAATTGGATGGCTACACCTTC.

The genes are TRBV9 and TRBJ1-1; maybe TRBD1 (5 bases). CDR1 is SGDLS and CDR2 is YYNGEE in the germline V gene. V was trimmed by 4 bases and J by 0 bases, leaving 13 bases between them. This CDR3 is built from 15 residues. The CDR3 region is CASSRSGQLNTEAFF. Here the CDR3 DNA reads TGTGCCAGCAGCCGATCGGGGCAGCTGAACACTGAAGCTTTCTTT.

For the CDR3, the DNA is TGTGCCAGCAGCCGTTCGACAGGGGGCTACGAGCAGTACTTC. Its protein product is CASSRSTGGYEQYF. The chain couples TRBV11-2 to TRBJ2-7; 9 bases fit TRBD1. The ends lost 5 bases at V and 3 bases at J; junction bases unmatched: 5. The germline CDR1 and CDR2 sequences are SGHAT and FQNNGV. The CDR3 spans 14 residues.